This T cell receptor beta chain is from a study of identifying expanded T cells in peripheral blood. General study findings and limits: Variance in clone template counts between roughly two-week samples significantly increased with total template count across all healthy donors. Technical replicates showed roughly 1.2 changed clones; two weeks about 16; four weeks 19.

This CDR3 is 18 amino acids long. CDR1 is LNHDA, CDR2 SQIVND, per germline (reference sequence). Losses at the gene ends were 3 bases for V and 5 bases for J; bases not matched to a gene: 10. No infections or other immune events were documented during collection. Details on this clone: What it recognizes is unknown.

Only in-frame clones appear in the TCRdb table, and some are missing; sequencing was by immunoSEQ multiplex PCR. The sample comprises approximately 140,000 clones, about 88% of which are singletons, and 8.4% rests with the top ten. The V and J genes are TRBV19 and TRBJ2-2; 12 bases fit TRBD2. This clonotype was obtained from a person aged 18 to 70 in good health. Sequences were obtained from blood. The CDR3 DNA sequence: TGTGCCAGTAGTATTACCACTAGCGGGAGGCGAAGGACCGGGGAGCTGTTTTTT. It specifies CASSITTSGRRRTGELFF.